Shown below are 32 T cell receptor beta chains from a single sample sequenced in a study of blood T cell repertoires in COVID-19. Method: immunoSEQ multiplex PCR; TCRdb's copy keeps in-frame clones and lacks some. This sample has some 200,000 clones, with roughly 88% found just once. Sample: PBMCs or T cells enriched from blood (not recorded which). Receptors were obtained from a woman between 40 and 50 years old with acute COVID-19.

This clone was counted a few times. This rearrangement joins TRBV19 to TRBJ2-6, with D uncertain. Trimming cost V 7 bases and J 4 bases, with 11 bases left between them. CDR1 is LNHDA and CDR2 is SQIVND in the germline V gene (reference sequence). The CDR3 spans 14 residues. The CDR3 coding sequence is TGTGCCAGTAAAACGAGAGCCGGGGCCAACGTCCTGACTTTC. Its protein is CASKTRAGANVLTF.

In nucleotides, the CDR3 is TGCGCCAGTACCCGGGTAGGAGGTCAGGAGACCCAGTACTTC. Its translation is CASTRVGGQETQYF. The chain has TRBV5-1 and TRBJ2-5, with D possibly matching TRBD2 (5 bases). This CDR3 has 14 residues. Germline-derived CDR1 and CDR2 are SGHRS and YFSETQ. V was trimmed by 8 bases and J by 5 bases, leaving 19 bases between them.

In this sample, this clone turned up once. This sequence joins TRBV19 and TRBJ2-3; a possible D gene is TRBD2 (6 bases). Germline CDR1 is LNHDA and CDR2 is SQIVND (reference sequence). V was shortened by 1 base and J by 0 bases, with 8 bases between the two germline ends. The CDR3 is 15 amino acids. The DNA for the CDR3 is TGTGCCAGTAGTATAGGTCTAGCGAGCACAGATACGCAGTATTTT. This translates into CASSIGLASTDTQYF.

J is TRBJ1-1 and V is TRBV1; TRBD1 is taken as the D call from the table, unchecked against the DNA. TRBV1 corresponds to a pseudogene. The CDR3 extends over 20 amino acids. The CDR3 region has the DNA TGCACCAGCAGCCAAGATTTGCAGGGGGCTTGTCTTAACAGAAACACTGAAGCTTTCTTT. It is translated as CTSSQDLQGACLNRNTEAFF.

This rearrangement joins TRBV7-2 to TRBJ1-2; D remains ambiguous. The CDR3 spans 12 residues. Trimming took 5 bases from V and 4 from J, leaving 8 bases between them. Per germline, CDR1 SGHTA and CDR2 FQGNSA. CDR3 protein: CASSGSSYGYTF. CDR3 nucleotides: TGTGCCAGCAGCGGTTCTAGCTATGGCTACACCTTC.

The CDR3 DNA reads as TGTGCCAGCAGTTTTGACAGCTTCTATGGCTACACCTTC. Encoded protein: CASSFDSFYGYTF. The V gene is TRBV6-5, the J gene TRBJ1-2; D is possibly TRBD1 (5 bases). The CDR3 covers 13 residues. Germline V CDR1 and CDR2: MNHEY, SVGAGI. Trimming removed 4 bases from V and 4 bases from J, with 10 bases in between.

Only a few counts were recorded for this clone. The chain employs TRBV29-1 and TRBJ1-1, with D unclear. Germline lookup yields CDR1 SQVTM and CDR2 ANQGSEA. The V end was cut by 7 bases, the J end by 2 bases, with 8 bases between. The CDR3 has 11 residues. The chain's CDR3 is CSARVNTEAFF. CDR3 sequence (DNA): TGCAGCGCGCGAGTCAACACTGAAGCTTTCTTT.

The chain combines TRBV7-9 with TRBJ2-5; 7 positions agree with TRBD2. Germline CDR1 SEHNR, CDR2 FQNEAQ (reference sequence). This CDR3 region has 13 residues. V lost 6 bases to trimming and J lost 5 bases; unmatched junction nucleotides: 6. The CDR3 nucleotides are TGTGCCAGCAGGGAAGCGGGGCATGAGACCCAGTACTTC. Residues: CASREAGHETQYF.

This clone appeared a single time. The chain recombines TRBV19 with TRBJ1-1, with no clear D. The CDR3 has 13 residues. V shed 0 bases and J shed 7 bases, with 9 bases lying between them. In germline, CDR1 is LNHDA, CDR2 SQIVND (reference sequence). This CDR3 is CASSIDFGSEAFF. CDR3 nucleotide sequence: TGTGCCAGTAGTATAGATTTTGGTAGTGAAGCTTTCTTT.

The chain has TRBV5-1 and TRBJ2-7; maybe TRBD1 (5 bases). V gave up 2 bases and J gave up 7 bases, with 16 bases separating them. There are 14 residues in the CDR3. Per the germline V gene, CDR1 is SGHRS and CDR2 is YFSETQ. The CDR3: CASSLGVSKGEQYV. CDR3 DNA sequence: TGCGCCAGCAGCTTAGGAGTTAGCAAGGGGGAGCAGTACGTC.

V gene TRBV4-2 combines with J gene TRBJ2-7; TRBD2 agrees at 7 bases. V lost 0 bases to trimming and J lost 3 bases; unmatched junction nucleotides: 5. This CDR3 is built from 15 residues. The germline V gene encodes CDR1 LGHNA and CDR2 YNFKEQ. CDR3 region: CASSQELGGSYEQYV. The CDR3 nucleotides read TGTGCCAGCAGCCAAGAACTCGGGGGGAGCTACGAGCAGTACGTC.

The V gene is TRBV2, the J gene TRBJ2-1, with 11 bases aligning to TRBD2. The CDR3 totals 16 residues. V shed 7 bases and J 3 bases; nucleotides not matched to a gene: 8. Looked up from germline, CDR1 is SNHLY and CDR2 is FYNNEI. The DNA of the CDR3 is TGTGCCAGCAATTTCGGAACTAGCGGGGGCTACAATGAGCAGTTCTTC. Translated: CASNFGTSGGYNEQFF.

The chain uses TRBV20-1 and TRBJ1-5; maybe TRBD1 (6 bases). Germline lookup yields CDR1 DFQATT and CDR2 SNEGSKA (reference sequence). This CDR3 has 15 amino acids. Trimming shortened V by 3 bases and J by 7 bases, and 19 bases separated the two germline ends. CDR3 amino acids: CSASRGTPRDQPQHF. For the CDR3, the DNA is TGCAGTGCTAGTAGGGGGACACCTCGGGACCAGCCCCAGCATTTT.

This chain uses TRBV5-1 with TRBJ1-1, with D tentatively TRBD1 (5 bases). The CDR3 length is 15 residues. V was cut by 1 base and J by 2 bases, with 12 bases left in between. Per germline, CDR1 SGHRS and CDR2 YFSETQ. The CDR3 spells CASSLLGDYNTEAFF. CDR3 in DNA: TGCGCCAGCAGCTTGCTGGGGGACTATAACACTGAAGCTTTCTTT.

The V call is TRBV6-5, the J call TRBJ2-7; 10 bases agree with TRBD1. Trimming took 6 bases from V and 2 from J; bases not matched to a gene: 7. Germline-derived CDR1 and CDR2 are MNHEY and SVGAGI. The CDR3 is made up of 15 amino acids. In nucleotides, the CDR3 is TGTGCCAGCAGATCGGGACAGGGGATCGCCTACGAGCAGTACGTC. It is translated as CASRSGQGIAYEQYV.

The CDR3, as DNA: TGCAGCGTTGGGGAGCCTGGAAACACCATATATTTT. This translates into CSVGEPGNTIYF. This chain links TRBV29-1 with TRBJ1-3, with no clear D. The CDR3 is 12 residues long. Trimming took 4 bases from V and 2 from J, leaving 6 bases between them. Germline CDR1 SQVTM, CDR2 ANQGSEA.

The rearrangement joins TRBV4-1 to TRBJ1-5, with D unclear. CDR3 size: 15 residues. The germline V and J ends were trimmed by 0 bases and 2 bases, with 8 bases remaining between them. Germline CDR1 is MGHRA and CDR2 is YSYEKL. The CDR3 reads CASSQDFAGNQPQHF. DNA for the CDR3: TGCGCCAGCAGCCAAGATTTCGCAGGCAATCAGCCCCAGCATTTT.

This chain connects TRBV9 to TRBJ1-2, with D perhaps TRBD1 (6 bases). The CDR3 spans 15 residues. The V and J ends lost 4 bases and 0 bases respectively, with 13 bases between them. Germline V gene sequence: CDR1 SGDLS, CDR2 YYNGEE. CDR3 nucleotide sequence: TGTGCCAGCAGCATTAGGGACATCCCTAACTATGGCTACACCTTC. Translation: CASSIRDIPNYGYTF.

The CDR3 loop reads CASRKGQGNSNQPQHF. CDR3 nucleotides: TGTGCCAGCAGGAAAGGACAGGGCAATAGCAATCAGCCCCAGCATTTT. This chain uses TRBV2 with TRBJ1-5; 8 bases agree with TRBD1. The V and J ends lost 6 bases and 0 bases, in that order; junction bases with no gene match: 7. Germline CDR1 SNHLY, CDR2 FYNNEI. The CDR3 spans 16 residues.

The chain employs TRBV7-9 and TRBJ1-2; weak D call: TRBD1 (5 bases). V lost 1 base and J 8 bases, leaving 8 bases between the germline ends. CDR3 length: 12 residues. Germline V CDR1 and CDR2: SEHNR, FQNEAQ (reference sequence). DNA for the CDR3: TGTGCCAGCAGCTTAGAGACAGCCGGCTACACCTTC. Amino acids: CASSLETAGYTF.

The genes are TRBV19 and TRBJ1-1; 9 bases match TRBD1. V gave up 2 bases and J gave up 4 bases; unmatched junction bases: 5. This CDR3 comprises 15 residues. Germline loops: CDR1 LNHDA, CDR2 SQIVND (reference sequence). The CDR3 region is CASSINSDRGTEAFF. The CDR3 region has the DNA TGTGCCAGTAGTATAAATTCGGACAGGGGCACTGAAGCTTTCTTT.

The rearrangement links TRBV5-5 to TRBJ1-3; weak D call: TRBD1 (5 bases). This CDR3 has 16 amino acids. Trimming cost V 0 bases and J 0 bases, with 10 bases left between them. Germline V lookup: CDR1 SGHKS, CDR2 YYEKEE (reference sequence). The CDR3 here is CASSLGAGGSGNTIYF. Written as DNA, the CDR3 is TGTGCCAGCAGCTTGGGTGCGGGGGGCTCTGGAAACACCATATATTTT.

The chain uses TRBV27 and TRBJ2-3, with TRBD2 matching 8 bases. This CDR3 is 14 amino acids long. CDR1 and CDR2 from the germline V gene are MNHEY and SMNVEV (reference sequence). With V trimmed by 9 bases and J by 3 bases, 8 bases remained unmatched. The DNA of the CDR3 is TGTGCCAGTAAATTCGGGGGGGAGACAGATACGCAGTATTTT. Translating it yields CASKFGGETDTQYF.

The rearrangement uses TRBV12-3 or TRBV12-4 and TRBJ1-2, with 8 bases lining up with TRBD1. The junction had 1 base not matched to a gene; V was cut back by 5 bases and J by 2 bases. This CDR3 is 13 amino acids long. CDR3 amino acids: CASSRTGNYGYTF. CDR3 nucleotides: TGTGCCAGCAGTAGGACAGGGAACTATGGCTACACCTTC.

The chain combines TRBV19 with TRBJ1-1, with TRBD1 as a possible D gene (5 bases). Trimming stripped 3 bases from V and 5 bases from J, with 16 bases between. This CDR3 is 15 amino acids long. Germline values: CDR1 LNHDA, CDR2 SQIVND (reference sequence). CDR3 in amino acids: CASSIPGGRYTEAFF. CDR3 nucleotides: TGTGCCAGTAGTATCCCCGGGGGAAGGTATACTGAAGCTTTCTTT. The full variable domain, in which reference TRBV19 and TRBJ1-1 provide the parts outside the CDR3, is DGGITQSPKYLFRKEGQNVTLSCEQNLNHDAMYWYRQDPGQGLRLIYYSQIVNDFQKGDIAEGYSVSREKKESFPLTVTSAQKNPTAFYLCASSIPGGRYTEAFFGQGTRLTVV.

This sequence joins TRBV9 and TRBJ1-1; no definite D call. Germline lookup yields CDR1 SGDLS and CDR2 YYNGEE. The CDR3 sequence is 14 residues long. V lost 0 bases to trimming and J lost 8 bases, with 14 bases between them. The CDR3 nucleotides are TGTGCCAGCAGCGTAGCCCCCTCCACTCAAGAAGCTTTCTTT. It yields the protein CASSVAPSTQEAFF.

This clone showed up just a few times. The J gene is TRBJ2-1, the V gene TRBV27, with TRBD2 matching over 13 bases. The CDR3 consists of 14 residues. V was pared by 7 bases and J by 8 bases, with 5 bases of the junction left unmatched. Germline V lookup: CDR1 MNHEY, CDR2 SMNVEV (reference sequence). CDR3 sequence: CASTRTSGGYEQFF. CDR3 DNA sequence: TGTGCCAGCACCCGGACTAGCGGGGGCTATGAGCAGTTCTTC.

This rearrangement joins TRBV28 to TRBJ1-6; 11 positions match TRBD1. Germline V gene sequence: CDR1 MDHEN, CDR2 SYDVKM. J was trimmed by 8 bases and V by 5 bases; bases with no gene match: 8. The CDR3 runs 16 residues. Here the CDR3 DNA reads TGTGCCAGCAGTGAGGAGGGACAGGGGGGTTATTCACCCCTCCACTTT. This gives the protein CASSEEGQGGYSPLHF.

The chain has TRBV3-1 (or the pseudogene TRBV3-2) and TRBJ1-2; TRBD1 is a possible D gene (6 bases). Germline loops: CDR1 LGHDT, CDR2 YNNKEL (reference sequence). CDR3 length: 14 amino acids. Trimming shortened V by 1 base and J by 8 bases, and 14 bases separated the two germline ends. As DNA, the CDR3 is TGTGCCAGCAGCCAAGGTGAGACAGGCCTCGGCTACACCTTC. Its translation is CASSQGETGLGYTF.

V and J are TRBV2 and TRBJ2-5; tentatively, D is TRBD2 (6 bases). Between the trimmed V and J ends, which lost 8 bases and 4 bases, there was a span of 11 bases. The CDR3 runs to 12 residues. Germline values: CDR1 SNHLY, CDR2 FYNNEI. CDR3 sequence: CASGRLPETQYF. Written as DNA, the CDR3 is TGTGCCAGCGGGAGGTTGCCAGAGACCCAGTACTTC.

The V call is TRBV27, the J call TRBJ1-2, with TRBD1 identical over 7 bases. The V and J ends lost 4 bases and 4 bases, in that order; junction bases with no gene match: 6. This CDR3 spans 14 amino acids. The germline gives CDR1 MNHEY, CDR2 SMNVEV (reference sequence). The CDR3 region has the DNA TGTGCCAGCAGTTCGGCTGGGACAGTCTATGGCTACACCTTC. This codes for CASSSAGTVYGYTF.

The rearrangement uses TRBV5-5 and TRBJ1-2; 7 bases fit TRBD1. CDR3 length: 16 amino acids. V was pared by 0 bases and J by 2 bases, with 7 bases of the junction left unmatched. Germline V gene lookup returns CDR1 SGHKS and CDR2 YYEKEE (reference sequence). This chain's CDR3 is CASSLAFGTDNYGYTF. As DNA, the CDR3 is TGTGCCAGCAGCTTGGCCTTCGGGACAGACAACTATGGCTACACCTTC.